The 10 T cell receptor beta chains listed next were all sequenced from one sample in a study of T cell repertoires in cytomegalovirus infection. TCRdb used MiXCR to reprocess the reads, holding one entry per CDR3 protein. Of about 190,000 distinct CDR3 sequences listed, under 30% are singletons. The sequenced material came from PBMCs. Source of these receptors: a human donor in good health (CMV status not recorded). Some clones in this sample may be carry-over from other donors' samples.

Many counts were recorded for this clonotype. This rearrangement joins TRBV7-8 to TRBJ1-5; D unresolved. Trimming took off 5 bases at V and 1 base at J, with 18 bases between the two ends. Germline loops: CDR1 SGHVS, CDR2 FQNEAQ. The CDR3 runs to 17 residues. The CDR3 sequence is CASSLGFNYESNQPQHF. CDR3 DNA: TGTGCCAGCAGCCTGGGGTTCAACTACGAGAGCAATCAGCCCCAGCATTTT.

The chain uses TRBV15 and TRBJ1-1; D uncertain. The germline V gene has CDR1 LNHNV and CDR2 YYDKDF (reference sequence). V dropped 0 bases and J dropped 6 bases, with 11 bases sitting between them. The CDR3 is 14 residues long. The CDR3 reads CATSRDFADPEAFF. In DNA, the CDR3 is TGTGCCACCAGCAGAGATTTCGCGGACCCTGAAGCTTTCTTT.

The chain is built from TRBV5-6 and TRBJ1-2; 9 bases line up with TRBD1. Germline CDR1 SGHDT, CDR2 YYEEEE. Trimming at V came to 2 bases and at J to 7 bases, leaving 3 bases not matched to a gene. This CDR3 contains 13 residues. CDR3 sequence reads: CASSLTGGGGYTF. In DNA form, the CDR3 reads TGTGCCAGCAGCTTAACAGGGGGCGGTGGCTACACCTTC.

The CDR3 DNA is TGTGCCAGCAGCTTAGGACTAGTCTCTGACGAGCAGTACTTC. Encoded protein: CASSLGLVSDEQYF. The J gene is TRBJ2-7, the V gene TRBV7-2; perhaps TRBD2 as D (6 bases). Per germline, CDR1 SGHTA and CDR2 FQGNSA. V lost 1 base and J lost 5, with 12 bases in between. The CDR3 has 14 residues.

This clonotype was counted a few times. The V call is TRBV11-2, the J call TRBJ1-2; 8 nucleotides align to TRBD1. The length of the CDR3 is 17 residues. The germline CDR1 and CDR2 sequences are SGHAT and FQNNGV. Trimming removed 5 bases from V and 5 bases from J; junction bases left unmatched: 16. The CDR3: CASSPQGGTASLYGYTF. The CDR3 region has the DNA TGTGCCAGCAGCCCACAGGGGGGCACAGCTTCTTTATATGGCTACACCTTC.

The J gene is TRBJ2-7, the V gene TRBV15; the D is unclear. The CDR3 runs to 17 residues. Germline CDR1 reads LNHNV; CDR2 reads YYDKDF (reference sequence). V gave up 0 bases and J gave up 0 bases, with 15 bases separating them. In DNA, the CDR3 is TGTGCCACCAGCAGAGATTATGGAGAACAGAGCTCCTACGAGCAGTACTTC. This gives the protein CATSRDYGEQSSYEQYF.

The chain uses TRBV4-1 and TRBJ1-2; 8 bases are shared with TRBD1. This CDR3 has 16 amino acids. Germline CDR1 and CDR2: MGHRA and YSYEKL. Trimming at V came to 4 bases and at J to 5 bases, leaving 12 bases not matched to a gene. In DNA, the CDR3 is TGCGCCAGCAGCCCACCCCTTCGGACAGGGATTTATGGCTACACCTTC. It specifies CASSPPLRTGIYGYTF.

CDR3 in DNA: TGTGCCAGCAGCTCGTTCACTGGAACTGAAGCTTTCTTT. It specifies CASSSFTGTEAFF. V usage is TRBV5-6 and J usage is TRBJ1-1; D ambiguous. Germline V lookup: CDR1 SGHDT, CDR2 YYEEEE. This CDR3 is 13 amino acids long. Trimming removed 3 bases at V and 5 bases at J, with 11 bases between.

V usage is TRBV12-3 or TRBV12-4 and J usage is TRBJ2-7; TRBD1 matches at 9 bases. Germline trimming cut 10 bases from V and 5 bases from J; bases unmatched to any gene: 6. The CDR3 is 12 amino acids. CDR3 loop: CAITGGNDEQYF. CDR3 in DNA: TGTGCCATTACAGGGGGCAACGACGAGCAGTACTTC.

The V and J genes are TRBV5-1 and TRBJ1-1; 10 bases are shared with TRBD1. CDR3 length: 14 amino acids. CDR1 is SGHRS, CDR2 YFSETQ, per germline. The V gene end was trimmed by 5 bases and the J gene end by 5 bases; junction bases not matched to a gene: 6. CDR3 amino acids: CASRADRGLTEAFF. CDR3 DNA: TGCGCCAGCAGGGCCGACAGGGGGCTGACTGAAGCTTTCTTT.